The clone carrying this TCR beta chain came up a few times. The antigen is undetermined. Mismatch with germline at one junction end may stem from a read error. This record comes from a study of CD8+CD57+ T cells in acquired aplastic anemia. In the study overall: Mean DNA quantity obtained from sorted CD4+ and CD8+ cells was about 3 ug.

The use of genomic DNA as template underpinned the TCR beta VDJ and CDR3 profiling. MiXCR, run by TCRdb on the reads, gives a single entry per CDR3 protein. The sample shows approximately 120,000 distinct CDR3 sequences, about two fifths of them seen only once. General observations from the study: Between the patient and control groups, CD8+ Simpson's diversity did not differ significantly.

This CDR3 comprises 9 residues. CDR1 and CDR2 (germline): SGHTA, FQGNSA. Flow cytometry had shown expanded CD8+CD57+ cells in the patients chosen for sequencing. The cohort consisted entirely of patients having severe acquired aplastic anemia. Therapy had not been given to patients before blood sampling. What was sequenced was sorted CD4+, CD8+, or CD8+CD57+ T cells (not recorded which) from PBMCs. The origin of this receptor is a human donor with aplastic anemia. The rearrangement uses TRBV7-2 and TRBJ2-3; D is perhaps TRBD1 (5 bases). CDR3: CASSLYQGF. CDR3 coding DNA: TGTGCCAGCAGCTTATACCAGGGTTTT.